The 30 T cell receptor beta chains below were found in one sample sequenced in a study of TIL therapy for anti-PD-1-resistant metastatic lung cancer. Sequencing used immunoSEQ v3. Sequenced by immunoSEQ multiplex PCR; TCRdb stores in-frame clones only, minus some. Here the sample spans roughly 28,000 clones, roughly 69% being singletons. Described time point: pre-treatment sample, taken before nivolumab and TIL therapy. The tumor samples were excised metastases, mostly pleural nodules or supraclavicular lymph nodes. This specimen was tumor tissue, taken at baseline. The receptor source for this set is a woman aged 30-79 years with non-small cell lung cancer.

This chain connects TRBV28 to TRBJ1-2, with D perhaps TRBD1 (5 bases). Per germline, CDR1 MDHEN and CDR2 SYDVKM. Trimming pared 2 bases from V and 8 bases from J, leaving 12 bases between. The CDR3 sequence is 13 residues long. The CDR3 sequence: CASSLAGAEGYTF. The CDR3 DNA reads TGTGCCAGCAGTTTAGCCGGGGCTGAAGGCTACACCTTC.

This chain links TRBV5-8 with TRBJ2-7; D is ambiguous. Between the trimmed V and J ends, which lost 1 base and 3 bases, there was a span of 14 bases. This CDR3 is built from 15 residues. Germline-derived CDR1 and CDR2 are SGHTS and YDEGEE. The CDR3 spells CASSLRPFQNYEQYF. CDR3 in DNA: TGTGCCAGCAGCTTGCGCCCTTTCCAAAACTACGAGCAGTACTTC.

Here the CDR3 reads CASRVSSYNEQFF. CDR3 in DNA: TGTGCCAGCAGGGTTAGCTCCTACAATGAGCAGTTCTTC. The genes are TRBV2 and TRBJ2-1; D is uncertain. This CDR3 has 13 amino acids. CDR1 and CDR2 from the germline V gene are SNHLY and FYNNEI. Trimming cost V 6 bases and J 0 bases, with 6 bases left between them.

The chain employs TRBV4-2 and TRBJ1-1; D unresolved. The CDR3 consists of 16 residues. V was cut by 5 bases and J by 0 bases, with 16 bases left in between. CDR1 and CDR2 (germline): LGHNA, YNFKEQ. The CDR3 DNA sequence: TGTGCCAGCAGCAACCTAGAGAGGATCCTGAACACTGAAGCTTTCTTT. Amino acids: CASSNLERILNTEAFF.

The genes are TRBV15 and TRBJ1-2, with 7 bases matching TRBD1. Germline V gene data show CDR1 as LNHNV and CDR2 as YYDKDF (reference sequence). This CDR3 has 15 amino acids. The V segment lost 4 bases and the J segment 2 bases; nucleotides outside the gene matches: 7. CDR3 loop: CATSKPTGFNYGYTF. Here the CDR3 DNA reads TGTGCCACCAGCAAACCGACAGGGTTCAACTATGGCTACACCTTC.

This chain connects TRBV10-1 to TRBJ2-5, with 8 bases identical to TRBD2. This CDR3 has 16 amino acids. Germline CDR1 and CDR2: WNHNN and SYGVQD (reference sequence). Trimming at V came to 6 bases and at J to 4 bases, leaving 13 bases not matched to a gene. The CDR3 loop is CASSPGTRNKRETQYF. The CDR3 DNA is TGCGCCAGCAGCCCCGGGACTAGGAACAAACGAGAGACCCAGTACTTC.

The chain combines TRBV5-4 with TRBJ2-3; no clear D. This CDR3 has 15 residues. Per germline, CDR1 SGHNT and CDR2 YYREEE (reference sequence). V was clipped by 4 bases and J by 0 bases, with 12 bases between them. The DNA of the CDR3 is TGTGCCAGCAGCCTGGGATGGCCGAGCACAGATACGCAGTATTTT. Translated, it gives CASSLGWPSTDTQYF.

In DNA, the CDR3 is TGTGCCAGTAGTATTATAGGGAGGACTGAAGCTTTCTTT. Its translation is CASSIIGRTEAFF. The chain combines TRBV19 with TRBJ1-1; no definite D call. The germline V gene encodes CDR1 LNHDA and CDR2 SQIVND (reference sequence). The CDR3 is made up of 13 amino acids. V was pared by 3 bases and J by 5 bases, with 10 bases between.

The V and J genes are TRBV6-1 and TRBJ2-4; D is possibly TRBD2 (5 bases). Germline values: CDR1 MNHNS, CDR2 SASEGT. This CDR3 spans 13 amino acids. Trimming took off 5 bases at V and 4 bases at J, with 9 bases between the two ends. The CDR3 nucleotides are TGTGCCAGCAGTCCCGGACTGAAAAACATTCAGTACTTC. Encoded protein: CASSPGLKNIQYF.

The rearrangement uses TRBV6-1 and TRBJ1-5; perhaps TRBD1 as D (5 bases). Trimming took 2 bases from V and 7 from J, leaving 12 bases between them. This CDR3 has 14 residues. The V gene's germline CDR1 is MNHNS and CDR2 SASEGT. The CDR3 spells CASSERPGVQPQHF. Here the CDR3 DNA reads TGTGCCAGCAGTGAAAGACCGGGGGTCCAGCCCCAGCATTTT.

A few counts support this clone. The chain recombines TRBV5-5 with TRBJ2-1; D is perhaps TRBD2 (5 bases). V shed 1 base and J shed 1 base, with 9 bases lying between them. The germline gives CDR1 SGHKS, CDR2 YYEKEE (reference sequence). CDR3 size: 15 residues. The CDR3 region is CASSLNGLSYNEQFF. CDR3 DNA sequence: TGTGCCAGCAGCTTGAATGGACTTTCCTACAATGAGCAGTTCTTC.

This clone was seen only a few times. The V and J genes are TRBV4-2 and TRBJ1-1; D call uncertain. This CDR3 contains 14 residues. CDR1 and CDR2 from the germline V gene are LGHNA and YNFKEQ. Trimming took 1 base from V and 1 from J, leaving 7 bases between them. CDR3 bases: TGTGCCAGCAGCCAAGGAGCCGGGAACACTGAAGCTTTCTTT. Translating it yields CASSQGAGNTEAFF.

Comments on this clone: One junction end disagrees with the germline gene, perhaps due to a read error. The CDR3 DNA reads as TGTGCCAGCAGAGAAGGGCAGGCCTACTCCTACGAGCAGTACTTC. The encoded protein is CASREGQAYSYEQYF. The J gene is TRBJ2-7, the V gene TRBV6-1; D is ambiguous. The CDR3 spans 15 residues. The germline gives CDR1 MNHNS, CDR2 SASEGT.

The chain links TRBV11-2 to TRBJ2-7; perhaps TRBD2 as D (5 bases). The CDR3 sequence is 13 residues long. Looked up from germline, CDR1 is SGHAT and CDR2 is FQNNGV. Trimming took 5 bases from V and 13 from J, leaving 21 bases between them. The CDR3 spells CASSRESAGPFYF. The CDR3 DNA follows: TGTGCCAGCAGCAGAGAGAGCGCGGGCCCGTTCTACTTC.

The CDR3 coding sequence is TGCGCCAGCAGCCAACGACCTGGGGAGGGCTACACCTTC. Its translation is CASSQRPGEGYTF. The chain combines TRBV4-1 with TRBJ1-2; unclear D gene. The V and J ends lost 2 bases and 8 bases respectively, with 12 bases between them. The germline gives CDR1 MGHRA, CDR2 YSYEKL. CDR3 length: 13 residues.

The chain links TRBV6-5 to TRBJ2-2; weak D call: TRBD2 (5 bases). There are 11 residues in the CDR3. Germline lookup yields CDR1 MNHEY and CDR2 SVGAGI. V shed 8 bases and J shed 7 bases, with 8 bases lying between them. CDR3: CASRRVGELFF. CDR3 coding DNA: TGTGCCAGCCGGCGGGTCGGGGAGCTGTTTTTT.

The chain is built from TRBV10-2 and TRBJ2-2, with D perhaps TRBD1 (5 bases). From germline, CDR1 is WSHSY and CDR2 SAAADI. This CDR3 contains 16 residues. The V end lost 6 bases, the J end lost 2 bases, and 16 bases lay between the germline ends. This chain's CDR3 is CASRPQTAINTGELFF. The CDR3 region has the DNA TGCGCCAGCAGGCCCCAGACAGCGATCAACACCGGGGAGCTGTTTTTT.

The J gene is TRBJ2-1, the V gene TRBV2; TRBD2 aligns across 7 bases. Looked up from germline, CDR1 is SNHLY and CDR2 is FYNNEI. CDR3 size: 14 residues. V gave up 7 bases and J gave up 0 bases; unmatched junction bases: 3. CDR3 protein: CASKGTTSYNEQFF. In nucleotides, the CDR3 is TGTGCCAGCAAGGGGACTACCTCCTACAATGAGCAGTTCTTC.

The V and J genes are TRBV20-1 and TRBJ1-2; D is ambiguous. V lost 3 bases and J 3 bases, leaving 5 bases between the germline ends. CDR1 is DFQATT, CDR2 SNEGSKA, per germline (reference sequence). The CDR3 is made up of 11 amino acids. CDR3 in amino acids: CSARTDYGYTF. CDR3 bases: TGCAGTGCTAGGACGGACTATGGCTACACCTTC.

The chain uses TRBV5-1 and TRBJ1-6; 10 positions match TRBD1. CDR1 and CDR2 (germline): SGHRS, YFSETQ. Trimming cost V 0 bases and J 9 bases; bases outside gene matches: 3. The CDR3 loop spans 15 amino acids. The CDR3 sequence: CASSLGDRGTSPLHF. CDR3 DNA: TGCGCCAGCAGCTTGGGGGACAGGGGAACTTCACCCCTCCACTTT.

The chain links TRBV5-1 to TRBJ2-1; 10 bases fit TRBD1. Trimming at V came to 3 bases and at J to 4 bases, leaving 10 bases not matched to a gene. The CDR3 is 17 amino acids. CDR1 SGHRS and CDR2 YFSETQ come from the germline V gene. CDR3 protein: CASSSGQGWGKYNEQFF. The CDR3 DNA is TGCGCCAGCAGCTCGGGACAGGGGTGGGGGAAGTACAATGAGCAGTTCTTC.

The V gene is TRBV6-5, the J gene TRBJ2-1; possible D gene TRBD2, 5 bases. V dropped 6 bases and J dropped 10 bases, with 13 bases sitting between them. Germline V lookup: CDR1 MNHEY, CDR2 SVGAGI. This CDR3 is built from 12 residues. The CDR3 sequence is CASRDLAWEQFF. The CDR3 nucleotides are TGTGCCAGCAGGGACCTAGCATGGGAGCAGTTCTTC.

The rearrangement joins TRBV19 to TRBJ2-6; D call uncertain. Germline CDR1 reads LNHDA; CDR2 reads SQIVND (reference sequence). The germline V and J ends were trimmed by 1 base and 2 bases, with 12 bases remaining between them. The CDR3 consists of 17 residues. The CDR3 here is CASSIGGRGPGANVLTF. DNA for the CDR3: TGTGCCAGTAGTATAGGTGGAAGAGGACCTGGGGCCAACGTCCTGACTTTC.

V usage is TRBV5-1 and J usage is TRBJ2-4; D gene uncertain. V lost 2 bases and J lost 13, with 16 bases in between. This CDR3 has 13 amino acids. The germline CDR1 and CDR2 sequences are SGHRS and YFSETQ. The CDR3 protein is CASSLSSTTEQYF. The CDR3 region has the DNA TGCGCCAGCAGCTTATCCTCCACCACCGAACAGTACTTC.

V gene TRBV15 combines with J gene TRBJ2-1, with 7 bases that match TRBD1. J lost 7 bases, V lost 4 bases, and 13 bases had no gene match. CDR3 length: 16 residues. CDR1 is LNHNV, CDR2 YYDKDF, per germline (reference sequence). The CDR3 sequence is CATSIPQGSKRNEQFF. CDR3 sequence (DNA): TGTGCCACCAGCATTCCACAGGGGAGTAAAAGGAATGAGCAGTTCTTC.

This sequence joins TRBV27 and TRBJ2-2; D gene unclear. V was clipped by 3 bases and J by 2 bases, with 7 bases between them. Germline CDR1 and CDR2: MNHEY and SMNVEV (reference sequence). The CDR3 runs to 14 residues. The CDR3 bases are TGTGCCAGCAGTTTGCGAGTTAACACCGGGGAGCTGTTTTTT. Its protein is CASSLRVNTGELFF.

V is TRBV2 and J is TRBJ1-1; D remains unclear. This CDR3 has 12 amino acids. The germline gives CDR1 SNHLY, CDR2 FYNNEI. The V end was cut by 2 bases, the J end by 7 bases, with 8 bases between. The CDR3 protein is CASSELNVEAFF. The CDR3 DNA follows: TGTGCCAGCAGTGAACTAAATGTTGAAGCTTTCTTT.

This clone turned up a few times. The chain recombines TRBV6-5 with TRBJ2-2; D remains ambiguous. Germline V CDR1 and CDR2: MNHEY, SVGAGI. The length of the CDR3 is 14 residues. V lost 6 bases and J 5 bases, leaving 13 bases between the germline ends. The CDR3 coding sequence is TGTGCCAGCAGATGGCCGGACGTGACCGGGGAGCTGTTTTTT. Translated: CASRWPDVTGELFF.

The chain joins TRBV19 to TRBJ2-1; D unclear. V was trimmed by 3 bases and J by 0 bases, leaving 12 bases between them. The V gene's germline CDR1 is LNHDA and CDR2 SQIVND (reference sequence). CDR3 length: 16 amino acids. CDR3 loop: CASSIPSLSSYNEQFF. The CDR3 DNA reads TGTGCCAGTAGTATCCCATCACTTAGCTCCTACAATGAGCAGTTCTTC. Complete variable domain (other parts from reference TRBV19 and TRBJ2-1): DGGITQSPKYLFRKEGQNVTLSCEQNLNHDAMYWYRQDPGQGLRLIYYSQIVNDFQKGDIAEGYSVSREKKESFPLTVTSAQKNPTAFYLCASSIPSLSSYNEQFFGPGTRLTVL.

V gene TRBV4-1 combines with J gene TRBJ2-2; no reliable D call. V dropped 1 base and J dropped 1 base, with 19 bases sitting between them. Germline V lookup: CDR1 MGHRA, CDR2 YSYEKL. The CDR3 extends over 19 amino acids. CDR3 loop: CASSQGLLTRLQNTGELFF. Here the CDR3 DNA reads TGCGCCAGCAGCCAAGGTCTCCTCACCCGACTCCAGAACACCGGGGAGCTGTTTTTT.